Listed below are T cell receptor beta chains from one sample, sequenced in a study of blood T cell repertoires in COVID-19. Clones were sequenced by immunoSEQ multiplex PCR, and TCRdb holds only the in-frame ones, with some missing. The sample consists of a few hundred thousand clones, about 85% of them appearing once. The sample consisted of PBMCs or T cells enriched from blood (not recorded which). These receptors all come from a man aged 40-55 years who had recovered from COVID-19. Both conserved end residues are part of each CDR3. The D gene is left open where the match is weak. Some rows mark clone size as missing; the rest say once, few, many or name a class of expanded clone.

v_gene,d_gene,abundance,j_gene,CDR3aa,CDR3nt
TRBV19,TRBD2,-,TRBJ2-7,CASSRGASGIIYEQYF,TGTGCCAGTAGCCGGGGGGCTAGCGGGATAATCTACGAGCAGTACTTC
TRBV11-2,-,-,TRBJ2-7,CASSLAGVIYEQYF,TGTGCCAGCAGCTTAGCGGGAGTTATATACGAGCAGTACTTC
TRBV5-6,-,-,TRBJ2-7,CASSLGYTGLHTYEQYF,TGTGCCAGCAGCTTGGGGTATACGGGATTACACACCTACGAGCAGTACTTC
TRBV13,TRBD2,-,TRBJ2-1,CASSPRLAALKGSYNEQFF,TGTGCCAGCAGCCCCAGACTAGCGGCCCTTAAAGGGTCCTACAATGAGCAGTTCTTC
TRBV13,-,once,TRBJ2-7,CASSSRQVSYEQYF,TGTGCCAGCAGCTCCCGTCAGGTCTCCTACGAGCAGTACTTC
TRBV6-5,-,-,TRBJ2-7,CASSFLSGEQYF,TGTGCCAGCAGCTTTCTAAGCGGGGAGCAGTACTTC
TRBV19,TRBD1,-,TRBJ2-7,CASSYLGTGRGEQYF,TGTGCCAGTAGCTACTTGGGGACAGGCCGGGGGGAGCAGTACTTC
TRBV11-2,-,-,TRBJ1-2,CASSLEGASGYTF,TGTGCCAGCAGCTTAGAAGGGGCCAGTGGCTACACCTTC
TRBV7-9,-,-,TRBJ2-4,CASTDLEAAKNIQYF,TGTGCCAGCACTGATCTGGAGGCTGCTAAAAACATTCAGTACTTC
TRBV27,TRBD1,-,TRBJ2-3,CAIRQGRGTDTQYF,TGTGCCATCAGACAGGGCAGAGGCACAGATACGCAGTATTTT
TRBV4-2,TRBD2,-,TRBJ2-3,CASSQVSGASTDTQYF,TGTGCCAGCAGCCAAGTTAGCGGGGCTAGCACAGATACGCAGTATTTT
TRBV30,-,-,TRBJ2-7,CAWSVLRSPYEQYF,TGTGCCTGGAGTGTACTCAGGTCACCCTACGAGCAGTACTTC
TRBV29-1,-,few,TRBJ2-7,CSVGGGYEQYF,TGCAGCGTTGGAGGGGGCTACGAGCAGTACTTC
TRBV21-1,-,-,TRBJ2-1,CASNKQGTHYSYNEQFF,TGTGCCAGCAACAAACAGGGGACCCATTATTCCTACAATGAGCAGTTCTTC
TRBV10-1,-,many,TRBJ2-2,CASSPGLPGELFF,TGCGCCAGCAGTCCGGGTCTGCCCGGGGAGCTGTTTTTT
TRBV2,-,-,TRBJ2-1,CASSEWRDNEQFF,TGTGCCAGCAGTGAGTGGCGGGACAATGAGCAGTTCTTC
TRBV29-1,TRBD1,-,TRBJ1-5,CSPRTGHGNQPQHF,TGCAGCCCTCGGACAGGGCATGGCAATCAGCCCCAGCATTTT
TRBV15,-,-,TRBJ2-7,CATSPETALARSSYEQYF,TGTGCCACCAGCCCAGAGACGGCGCTAGCGCGGAGCTCCTACGAGCAGTACTTC
TRBV25-1,-,once,TRBJ2-1,CASTGYNEQFF,TGTGCCAGCACAGGGTACAATGAGCAGTTCTTC